These 18 T cell receptor beta chains share one sample of origin, sequenced in a study of PD-1 blockade in classical Hodgkin lymphoma. The patients all showed relapse after autologous stem cell transplantation, while their brentuximab vedotin exposure varied. Magnetic negative selection isolated CD8+ T cells from thawed PBMCs. Repertoires were generated with immunoSEQ multiplex PCR, while TCRdb's copy carries only in-frame clones and drops some. The repertoire has about 950 clones, approximately 80% of them found once; the top ten carry roughly 28%. The source was CD8+ T cells from blood, collected at baseline. Receptors were obtained from a human donor with classical Hodgkin lymphoma.

In DNA form, the CDR3 reads TGTGCCAGCAGGGGACTAGCGGGAGGTGGAGCAGAGACCCAGTACTTC. Encoded protein: CASRGLAGGGAETQYF. The chain has TRBV28 and TRBJ2-5, with 15 bases identical to TRBD2. Germline lookup yields CDR1 MDHEN and CDR2 SYDVKM. The length of the CDR3 is 16 residues. The V gene end was trimmed by 6 bases and the J gene end by 4 bases; junction bases not matched to a gene: 6. Full variable domain (remainder filled in from reference TRBV28 and TRBJ2-5): DVKVTQSSRYLVKRTGEKVFLECVQDMDHENMFWYRQDPGLGLRLIYFSYDVKMKEKGDIPEGYSVSREKKERFSLILESASTNQTSMYLCASRGLAGGGAETQYFGPGTRLLVL.

This clone was seen a few times. CDR3 nucleotides: TGTGCCAGCAGCTCGACGCTCCGGTATGGCTACACCTTC. This translates into CASSSTLRYGYTF. V usage is TRBV13 and J usage is TRBJ1-2; D ambiguous. Trimming left V 4 bases short and J 5 bases short, with 11 bases between. Germline V gene lookup returns CDR1 PRHDT and CDR2 FYEKMQ (reference sequence). This CDR3 comprises 13 residues.

This rearrangement joins TRBV7-9 to TRBJ2-7; 10 bases fit TRBD2. The J segment lost 0 bases and the V segment lost 5 bases, leaving 4 bases of the junction unmatched. This CDR3 region has 15 residues. Germline loops: CDR1 SEHNR, CDR2 FQNEAQ (reference sequence). The CDR3 DNA follows: TGTGCCAGCAGCAAGACTAGCGGGCGCTCCTACGAGCAGTACTTC. Translation: CASSKTSGRSYEQYF.

The chain has TRBV9 and TRBJ1-6; D is unresolved. V lost 0 bases and J 0 bases, leaving 10 bases between the germline ends. Germline lookup yields CDR1 SGDLS and CDR2 YYNGEE. The CDR3 runs 17 residues. In DNA form, the CDR3 reads TGTGCCAGCAGCGTAGAGGCTGAGAGCTCCTATAATTCACCCCTCCACTTT. Its translation is CASSVEAESSYNSPLHF.

The genes are TRBV27 and TRBJ2-7, with unresolved D. V gave up 4 bases and J gave up 0 bases, with 10 bases separating them. Germline V lookup: CDR1 MNHEY, CDR2 SMNVEV (reference sequence). The CDR3 is 14 residues long. Here the CDR3 DNA reads TGTGCCAGCAGTTACGGACCGAGCTCCTACGAGCAGTACTTC. It specifies CASSYGPSSYEQYF.

This rearrangement joins TRBV4-1 to TRBJ1-4; D is perhaps TRBD1 (5 bases). V was trimmed by 1 base and J by 7 bases, leaving 10 bases between them. This CDR3 region has 14 residues. CDR1 and CDR2 from the germline V gene are MGHRA and YSYEKL. The CDR3 is CASSQVQGGEKLFF. The CDR3 nucleotides are TGCGCCAGCAGCCAAGTTCAGGGCGGTGAAAAACTGTTTTTT.

The rearrangement joins TRBV9 to TRBJ2-3; possibly TRBD1 for D (5 bases). The CDR3 is 12 residues long. Germline V CDR1 and CDR2: SGDLS, YYNGEE. The V and J ends lost 4 bases and 3 bases respectively, with 6 bases between them. The CDR3 DNA follows: TGTGCCAGCAGCCCAGGGACAGATACGCAGTATTTT. Encoded protein: CASSPGTDTQYF.

The gene calls are TRBV27 and TRBJ2-7; 8 bases are a match to TRBD1. The CDR3 length is 14 residues. Germline loops: CDR1 MNHEY, CDR2 SMNVEV (reference sequence). V lost 2 bases to trimming and J lost 5 bases; unmatched junction nucleotides: 5. The CDR3 protein is CASSLRQGRNEQYF. CDR3 in DNA: TGTGCCAGCAGTTTACGACAGGGGAGGAACGAGCAGTACTTC.

The chain employs TRBV1 and TRBJ2-7; TRBD1, the table's D call, lacks a check against the DNA. TRBV1 is marked as a pseudogene. CDR3 length equals 15 residues. The CDR3 is CTRTPDRPLSYEQYF. CDR3 DNA sequence: TGCACCAGAACCCCGGACAGGCCTTTATCCTACGAGCAGTACTTC.

This clone was counted a single time. The V call is TRBV10-3, the J call TRBJ1-2, with 7 bases matching TRBD1. V dropped 3 bases and J dropped 5; count of bases not matched to a gene: 9. This CDR3 has 15 amino acids. Germline lookup yields CDR1 ENHRY and CDR2 SYGVKD. For the CDR3, the DNA is TGTGCCATCAGTGACCCGGACAGGTTGTTTTATGGCTACACCTTC. As protein: CAISDPDRLFYGYTF.

V is TRBV29-1 and J is TRBJ2-7, with D possibly matching TRBD1 (5 bases). The CDR3 is made up of 12 amino acids. The V end lost 3 bases, the J end lost 2 bases, and 8 bases lay between the germline ends. Germline loops: CDR1 SQVTM, CDR2 ANQGSEA. CDR3 residues: CSVEGQAYEQYF. CDR3 nucleotide sequence: TGCAGCGTTGAGGGGCAGGCCTACGAGCAGTACTTC.

This sequence joins TRBV29-1 and TRBJ2-3, with 11 bases lining up with TRBD2. V lost 7 bases to trimming and J lost 5 bases; unmatched junction nucleotides: 8. The CDR3 totals 14 residues. Germline V gene data show CDR1 as SQVTM and CDR2 as ANQGSEA. For the CDR3, the DNA is TGCAGCGCCATACTAGCGGGAGTGGAAGATACGCAGTATTTT. The encoded protein is CSAILAGVEDTQYF.

The V and J genes are TRBV15 and TRBJ1-1, with 8 positions matching TRBD1. The germline V gene has CDR1 LNHNV and CDR2 YYDKDF (reference sequence). The CDR3 consists of 15 residues. The V gene end was trimmed by 0 bases and the J gene end by 4 bases; junction bases not matched to a gene: 4. CDR3 nucleotide sequence: TGTGCCACCAGCAGAGATCGACAGGGGAGCACTGAAGCTTTCTTT. This encodes CATSRDRQGSTEAFF.

This chain links TRBV15 with TRBJ2-7; TRBD2 agrees at 9 bases. V lost 0 bases and J lost 2; bases outside the gene matches: 2. Germline V gene data show CDR1 as LNHNV and CDR2 as YYDKDF (reference sequence). CDR3 length equals 15 residues. The CDR3 bases are TGTGCCACCAGCAGAGAGACTAGCGGAACCTACGAGCAGTACTTC. This sequence encodes CATSRETSGTYEQYF.

V and J are TRBV27 and TRBJ1-1; no clear D. This CDR3 has 12 residues. Germline V gene lookup returns CDR1 MNHEY and CDR2 SMNVEV (reference sequence). Deletions cut 1 base from V and 3 bases from J, with 3 bases between. CDR3 residues: CASSLWDTEAFF. The CDR3 DNA follows: TGTGCCAGCAGTTTATGGGACACTGAAGCTTTCTTT.

This chain joins TRBV27 and TRBJ2-7; either TRBD1 or TRBD2 may fit D (5 bases each). CDR1 and CDR2 (germline): MNHEY, SMNVEV (reference sequence). Between the trimmed V and J ends, which lost 8 bases and 3 bases, there was a span of 14 bases. The length of the CDR3 is 13 residues. The CDR3 DNA reads as TGTGCCAGCGGGAGCAGACAGCACTACGAGCAGTACTTC. Its translation: CASGSRQHYEQYF.

The chain couples TRBV2 to TRBJ2-3; 11 bases match TRBD2. The germline V gene encodes CDR1 SNHLY and CDR2 FYNNEI. The CDR3 sequence is 18 residues long. V gave up 1 base and J gave up 4 bases; unmatched junction bases: 10. The chain's CDR3 is CASSEVVELAGGADTQYF. The CDR3 coding sequence is TGTGCCAGCAGTGAAGTGGTTGAGCTAGCGGGAGGTGCAGATACGCAGTATTTT.

The rearrangement links TRBV7-9 to TRBJ1-3, with TRBD1 as a possible D gene (6 bases). The V and J ends lost 2 bases and 2 bases respectively, with 13 bases between them. Per the germline V gene, CDR1 is SEHNR and CDR2 is FQNEAQ (reference sequence). The CDR3 has 16 residues. The CDR3 DNA sequence: TGTGCCAGCAGCTTAACCCGGGGGCAGACTGGAAACACCATATATTTT. This gives the protein CASSLTRGQTGNTIYF.